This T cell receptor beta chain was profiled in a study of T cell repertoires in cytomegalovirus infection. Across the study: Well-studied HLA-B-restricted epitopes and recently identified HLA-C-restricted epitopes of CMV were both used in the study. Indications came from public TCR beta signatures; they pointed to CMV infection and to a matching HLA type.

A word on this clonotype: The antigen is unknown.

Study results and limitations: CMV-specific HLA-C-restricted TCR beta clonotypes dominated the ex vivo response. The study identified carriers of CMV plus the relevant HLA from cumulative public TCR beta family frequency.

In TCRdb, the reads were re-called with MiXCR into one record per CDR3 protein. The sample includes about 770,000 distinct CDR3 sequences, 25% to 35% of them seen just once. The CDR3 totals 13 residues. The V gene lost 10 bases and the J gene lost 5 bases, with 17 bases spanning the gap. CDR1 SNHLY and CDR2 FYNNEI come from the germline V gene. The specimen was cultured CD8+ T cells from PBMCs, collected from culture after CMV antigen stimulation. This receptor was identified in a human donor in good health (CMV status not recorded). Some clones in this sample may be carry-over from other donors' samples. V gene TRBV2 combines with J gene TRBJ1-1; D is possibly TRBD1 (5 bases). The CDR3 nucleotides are TGTGCCATCCTAGAGGGGACGGAAACTGAAGCTTTCTTT. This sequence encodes CAILEGTETEAFF.